This entry features one TCR beta chain sequence. TCRdb re-called the RT-PCR reads with MiXCR, one entry per CDR3 protein. The table includes hundreds of thousands of distinct CDR3 sequences, around 15% detected once. This entry is derived from a study of patients and donors after allogeneic stem cell transplantation. Sequencing was done on a sample of blood, either unsorted or a sorted T cell fraction (not recorded which). The source of this sequence is a human donor who was either an allogeneic HSCT recipient or a stem cell or donor lymphocyte infusion donor (not recorded which). It is not recorded whose cells these are; they may come from a transplant donor.

CDR3 amino acids: CASSLAPGKGQETQYF. The CDR3 nucleotides read TGTGCCAGCAGCTTAGCTCCGGGAAAGGGCCAAGAGACCCAGTACTTC. The genes are TRBV7-9 and TRBJ2-5; possibly TRBD2 for D (5 bases). Trimming removed 0 bases from V and 1 base from J, with 12 bases in between. The CDR3 loop spans 16 amino acids. Germline V gene data show CDR1 as SEHNR and CDR2 as FQNEAQ (reference sequence).